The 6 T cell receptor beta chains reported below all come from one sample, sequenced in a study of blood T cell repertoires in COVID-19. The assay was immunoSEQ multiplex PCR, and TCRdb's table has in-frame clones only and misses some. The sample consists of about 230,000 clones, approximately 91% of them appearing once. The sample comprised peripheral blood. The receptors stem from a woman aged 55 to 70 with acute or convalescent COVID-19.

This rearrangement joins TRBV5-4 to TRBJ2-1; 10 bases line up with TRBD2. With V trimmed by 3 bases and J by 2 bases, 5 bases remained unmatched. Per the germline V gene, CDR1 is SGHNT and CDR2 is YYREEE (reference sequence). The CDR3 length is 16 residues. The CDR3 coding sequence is TGTGCCAGCAGCTCAGGACTAGCGGAGGCCTACAATGAGCAGTTCTTC. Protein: CASSSGLAEAYNEQFF.

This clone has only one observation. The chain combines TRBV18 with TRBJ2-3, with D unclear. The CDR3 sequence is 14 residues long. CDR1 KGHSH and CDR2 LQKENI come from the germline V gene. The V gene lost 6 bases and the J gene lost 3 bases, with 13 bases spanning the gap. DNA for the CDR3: TGTGCCAGCTCTCCGCCGGCAGGAACAGATACGCAGTATTTT. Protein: CASSPPAGTDTQYF. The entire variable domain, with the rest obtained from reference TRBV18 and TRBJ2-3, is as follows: NAGVMQNPRHLVRRRGQEARLRCSPMKGHSHVYWYRQLPEEGLKFMVYLQKENIIDESGMPKERFSAEFPKEGPSILRIQQVVRGDSAAYFCASSPPAGTDTQYFGPGTRLTVL.

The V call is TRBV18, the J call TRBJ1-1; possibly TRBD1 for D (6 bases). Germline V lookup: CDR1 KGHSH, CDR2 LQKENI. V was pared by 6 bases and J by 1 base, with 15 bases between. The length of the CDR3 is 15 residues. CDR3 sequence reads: CASSKTGTQNTEAFF. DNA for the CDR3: TGTGCCAGCTCCAAAACCGGGACACAGAACACTGAAGCTTTCTTT.

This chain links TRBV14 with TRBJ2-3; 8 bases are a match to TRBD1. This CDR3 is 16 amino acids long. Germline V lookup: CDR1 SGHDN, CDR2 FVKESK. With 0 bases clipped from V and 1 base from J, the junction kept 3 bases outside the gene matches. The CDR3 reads CASSQDLGQGTDTQYF. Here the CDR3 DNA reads TGTGCCAGCAGCCAAGATCTGGGACAGGGCACAGATACGCAGTATTTT.

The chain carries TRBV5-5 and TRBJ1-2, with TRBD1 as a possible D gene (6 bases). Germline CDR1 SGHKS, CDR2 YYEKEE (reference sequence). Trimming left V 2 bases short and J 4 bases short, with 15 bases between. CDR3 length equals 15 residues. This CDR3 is CASSLGGEAGYGYTF. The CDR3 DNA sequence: TGTGCCAGCAGCTTAGGGGGGGAAGCTGGCTATGGCTACACCTTC.

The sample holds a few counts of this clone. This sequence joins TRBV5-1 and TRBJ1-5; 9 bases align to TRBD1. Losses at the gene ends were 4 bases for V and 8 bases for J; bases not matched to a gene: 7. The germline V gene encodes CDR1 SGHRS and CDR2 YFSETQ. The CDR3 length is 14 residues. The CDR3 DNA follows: TGCGCCAGCAGCGAGACCGGGACAGGGAAGCCCCAGCATTTT. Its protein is CASSETGTGKPQHF.